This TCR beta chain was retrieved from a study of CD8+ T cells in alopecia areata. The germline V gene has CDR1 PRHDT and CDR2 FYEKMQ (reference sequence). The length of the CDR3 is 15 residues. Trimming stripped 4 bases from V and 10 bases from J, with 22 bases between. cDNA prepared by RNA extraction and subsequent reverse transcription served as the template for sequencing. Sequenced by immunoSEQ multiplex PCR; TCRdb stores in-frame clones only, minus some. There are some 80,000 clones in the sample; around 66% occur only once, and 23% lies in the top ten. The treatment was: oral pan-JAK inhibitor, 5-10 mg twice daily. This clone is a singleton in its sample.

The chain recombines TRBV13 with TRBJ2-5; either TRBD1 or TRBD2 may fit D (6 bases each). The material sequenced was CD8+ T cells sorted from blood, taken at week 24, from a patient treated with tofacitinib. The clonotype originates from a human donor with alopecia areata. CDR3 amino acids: CASSSTDKQGGDQYF. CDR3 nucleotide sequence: TGTGCCAGCAGCTCGACGGACAAACAGGGCGGGGACCAGTACTTC.